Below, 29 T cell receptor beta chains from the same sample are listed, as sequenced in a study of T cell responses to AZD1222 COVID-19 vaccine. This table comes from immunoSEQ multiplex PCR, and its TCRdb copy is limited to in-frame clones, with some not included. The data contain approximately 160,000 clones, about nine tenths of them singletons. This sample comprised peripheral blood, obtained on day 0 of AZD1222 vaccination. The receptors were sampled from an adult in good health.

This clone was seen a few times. The CDR3 region has the DNA TGTGCCAGCAGCCAATACGGGGTCTACTCTAACTATGGCTACACCTTC. This gives the protein CASSQYGVYSNYGYTF. The V call is TRBV14, the J call TRBJ1-2; no clear D gene. CDR1 and CDR2 from the germline V gene are SGHDN and FVKESK. V dropped 2 bases and J dropped 0 bases, with 13 bases sitting between them. The CDR3 sequence is 16 residues long.

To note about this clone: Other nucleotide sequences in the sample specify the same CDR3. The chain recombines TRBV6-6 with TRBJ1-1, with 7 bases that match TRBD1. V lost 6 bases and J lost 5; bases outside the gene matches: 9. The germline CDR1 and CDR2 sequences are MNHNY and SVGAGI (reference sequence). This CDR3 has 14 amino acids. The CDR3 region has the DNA TGTGCCAGCAGCTATGACAGGGCCAATACTGAAGCTTTCTTT. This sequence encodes CASSYDRANTEAFF.

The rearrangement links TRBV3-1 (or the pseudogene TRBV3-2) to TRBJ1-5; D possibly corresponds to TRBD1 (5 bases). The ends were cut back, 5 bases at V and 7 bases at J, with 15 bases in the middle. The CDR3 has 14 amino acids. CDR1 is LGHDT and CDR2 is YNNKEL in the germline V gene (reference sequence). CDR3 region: CASSFQGSSQPQHF. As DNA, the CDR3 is TGTGCCAGCAGCTTCCAGGGATCGAGCCAGCCCCAGCATTTT.

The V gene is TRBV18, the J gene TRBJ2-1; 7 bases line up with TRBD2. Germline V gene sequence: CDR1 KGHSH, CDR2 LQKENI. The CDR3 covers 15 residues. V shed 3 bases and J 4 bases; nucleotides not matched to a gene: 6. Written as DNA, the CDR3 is TGTGCCAGCTCACCGGCGGGAGCGAATTACAATGAGCAGTTCTTC. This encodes CASSPAGANYNEQFF.

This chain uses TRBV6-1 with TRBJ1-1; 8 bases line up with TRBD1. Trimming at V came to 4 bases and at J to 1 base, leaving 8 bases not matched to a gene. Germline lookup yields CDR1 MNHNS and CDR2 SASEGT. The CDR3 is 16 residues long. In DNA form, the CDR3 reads TGTGCCAGCAGTGGACAGGGGTTGGTTAAGAACACTGAAGCTTTCTTT. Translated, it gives CASSGQGLVKNTEAFF.

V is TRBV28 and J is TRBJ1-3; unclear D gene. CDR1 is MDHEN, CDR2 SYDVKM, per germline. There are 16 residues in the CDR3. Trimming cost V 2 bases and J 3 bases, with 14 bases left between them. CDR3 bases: TGTGCCAGCAGTTTAGGTTTGCCAGGCGTTGGAAACACCATATATTTT. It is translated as CASSLGLPGVGNTIYF.

The CDR3 reads CASGTLNEKLFF. CDR3 DNA sequence: TGTGCCAGCGGGACCCTTAATGAAAAACTGTTTTTT. This chain connects TRBV28 to TRBJ1-4; D might be TRBD1 (5 bases). V lost 8 bases and J lost 4, with 8 bases in between. The CDR3 spans 12 residues. CDR1 MDHEN and CDR2 SYDVKM come from the germline V gene.

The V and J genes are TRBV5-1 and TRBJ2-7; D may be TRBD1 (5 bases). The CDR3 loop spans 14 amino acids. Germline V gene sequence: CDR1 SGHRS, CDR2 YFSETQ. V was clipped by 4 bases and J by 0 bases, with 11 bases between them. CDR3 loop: CASSVDSDSYEQYF. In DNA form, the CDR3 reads TGCGCCAGCAGCGTTGACAGTGACTCCTACGAGCAGTACTTC.

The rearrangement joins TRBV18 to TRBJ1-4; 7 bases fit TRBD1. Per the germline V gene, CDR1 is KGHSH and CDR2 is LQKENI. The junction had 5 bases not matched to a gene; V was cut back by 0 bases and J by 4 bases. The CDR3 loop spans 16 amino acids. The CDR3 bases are TGTGCCAGCTCACCACCAGGACAGGCTAATAATGAAAAACTGTTTTTT. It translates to CASSPPGQANNEKLFF.

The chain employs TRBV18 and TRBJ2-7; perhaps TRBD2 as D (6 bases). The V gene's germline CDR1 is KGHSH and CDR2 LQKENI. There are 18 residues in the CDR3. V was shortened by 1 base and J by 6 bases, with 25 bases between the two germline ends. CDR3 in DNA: TGTGCCAGCTCACCACTATTACTCCGGGAGCGGGCGCGTCGCGAGCAGTACTTC. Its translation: CASSPLLLRERARREQYF.

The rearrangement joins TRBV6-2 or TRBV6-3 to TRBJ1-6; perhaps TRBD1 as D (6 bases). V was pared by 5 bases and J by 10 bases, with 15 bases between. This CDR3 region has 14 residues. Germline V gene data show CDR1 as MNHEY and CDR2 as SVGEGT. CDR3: CASSQEWGASPLHF. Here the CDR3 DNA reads TGTGCCAGCAGTCAGGAGTGGGGGGCCTCACCCCTCCACTTT.

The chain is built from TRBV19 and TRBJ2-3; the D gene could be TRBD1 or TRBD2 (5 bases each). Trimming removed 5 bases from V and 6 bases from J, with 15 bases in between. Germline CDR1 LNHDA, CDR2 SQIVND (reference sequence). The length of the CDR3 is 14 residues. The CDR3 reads CASSGDLRGDTQYF. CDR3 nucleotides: TGTGCCAGTAGTGGGGACCTACGGGGTGATACGCAGTATTTT.

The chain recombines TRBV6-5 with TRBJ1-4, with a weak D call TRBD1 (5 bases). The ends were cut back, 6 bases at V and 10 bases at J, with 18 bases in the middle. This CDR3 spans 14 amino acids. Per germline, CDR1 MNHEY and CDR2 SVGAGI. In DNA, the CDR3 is TGTGCCAGCAGAGATAACAGTGCTGGGGGAAAACTGTTTTTT. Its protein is CASRDNSAGGKLFF.

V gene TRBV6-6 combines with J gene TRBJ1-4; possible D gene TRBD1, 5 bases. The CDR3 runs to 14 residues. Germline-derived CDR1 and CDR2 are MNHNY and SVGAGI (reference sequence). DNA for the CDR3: TGTGTCATAGGGGAGGGGAGGAGTAATGAAAAACTGTTTTTT. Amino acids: CVIGEGRSNEKLFF.

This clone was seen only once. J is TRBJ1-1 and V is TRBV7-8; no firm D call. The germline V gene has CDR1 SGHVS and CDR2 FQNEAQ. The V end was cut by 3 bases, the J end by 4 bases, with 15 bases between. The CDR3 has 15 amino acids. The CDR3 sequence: CASSFSIQVGTEAFF. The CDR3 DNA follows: TGTGCCAGCAGCTTCTCCATCCAGGTGGGCACTGAAGCTTTCTTT.

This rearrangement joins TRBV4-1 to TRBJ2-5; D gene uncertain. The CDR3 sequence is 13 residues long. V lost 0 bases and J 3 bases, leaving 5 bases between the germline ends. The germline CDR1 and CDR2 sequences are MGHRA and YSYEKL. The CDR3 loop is CASSQDPEETQYF. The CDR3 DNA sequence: TGCGCCAGCAGCCAAGATCCCGAAGAGACCCAGTACTTC.

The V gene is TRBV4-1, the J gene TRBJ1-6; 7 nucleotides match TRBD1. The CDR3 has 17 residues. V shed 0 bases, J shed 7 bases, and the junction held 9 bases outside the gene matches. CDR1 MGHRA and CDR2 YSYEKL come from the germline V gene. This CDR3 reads CASSQERTGTANSPLHF. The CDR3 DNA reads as TGCGCCAGCAGCCAAGAAAGGACCGGGACAGCCAATTCACCCCTCCACTTT.

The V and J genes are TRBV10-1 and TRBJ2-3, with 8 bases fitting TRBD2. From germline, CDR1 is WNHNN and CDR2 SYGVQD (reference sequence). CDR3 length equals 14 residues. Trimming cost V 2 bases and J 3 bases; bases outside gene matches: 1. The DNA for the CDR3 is TGCGCCAGCAGTGAGGGGACTAGGACAGATACGCAGTATTTT. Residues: CASSEGTRTDTQYF.

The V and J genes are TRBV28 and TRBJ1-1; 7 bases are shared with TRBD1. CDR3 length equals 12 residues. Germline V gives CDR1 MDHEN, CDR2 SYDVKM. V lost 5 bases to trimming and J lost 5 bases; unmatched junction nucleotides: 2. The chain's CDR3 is CASSTGETEAFF. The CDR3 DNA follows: TGTGCCAGCAGTACAGGGGAAACTGAAGCTTTCTTT.

CDR3 loop: CASSIGWTGSSNQPQHF. The CDR3 DNA reads as TGTGCCAGTAGTATAGGGTGGACAGGCTCCAGCAATCAGCCCCAGCATTTT. The chain joins TRBV19 to TRBJ1-5; 7 bases line up with TRBD1. The CDR3 contains 17 residues. From germline, CDR1 is LNHDA and CDR2 SQIVND (reference sequence). V was clipped by 1 base and J by 1 base; unmatched bases: 7.

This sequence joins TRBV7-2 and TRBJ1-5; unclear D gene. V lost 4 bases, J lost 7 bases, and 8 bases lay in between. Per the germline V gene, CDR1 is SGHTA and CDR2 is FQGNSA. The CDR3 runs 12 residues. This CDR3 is CASSSFGQPQHF. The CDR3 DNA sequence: TGTGCCAGCAGCTCCTTTGGACAGCCCCAGCATTTT.

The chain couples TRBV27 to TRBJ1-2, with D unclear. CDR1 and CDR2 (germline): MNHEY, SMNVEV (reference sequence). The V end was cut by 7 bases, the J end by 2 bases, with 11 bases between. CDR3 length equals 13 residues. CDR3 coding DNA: TGTGCCAGCAAGGGTAGAGAGAACTATGGCTACACCTTC. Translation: CASKGRENYGYTF.

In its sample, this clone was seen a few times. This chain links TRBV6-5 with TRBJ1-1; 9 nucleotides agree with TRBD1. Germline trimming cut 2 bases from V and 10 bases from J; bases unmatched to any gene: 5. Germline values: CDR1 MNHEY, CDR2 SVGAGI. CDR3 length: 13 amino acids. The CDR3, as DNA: TGTGCCAGCAGTTACCCCGGGACAGGGAGAGCTTTCTTT. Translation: CASSYPGTGRAFF.

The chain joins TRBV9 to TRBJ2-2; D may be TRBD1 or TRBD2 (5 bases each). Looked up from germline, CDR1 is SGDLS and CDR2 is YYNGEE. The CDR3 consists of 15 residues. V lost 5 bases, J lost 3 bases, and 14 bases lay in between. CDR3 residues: CASSRGTRDTGELFF. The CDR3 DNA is TGTGCCAGCAGTAGAGGGACCAGAGACACCGGGGAGCTGTTTTTT.

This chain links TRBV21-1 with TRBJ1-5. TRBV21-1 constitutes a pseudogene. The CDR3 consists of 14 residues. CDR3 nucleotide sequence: TGTGCCAGCACCCGGAGGGGTAGCAATCAGCCCCAGCATTTT. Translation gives CASTRRGSNQPQHF.

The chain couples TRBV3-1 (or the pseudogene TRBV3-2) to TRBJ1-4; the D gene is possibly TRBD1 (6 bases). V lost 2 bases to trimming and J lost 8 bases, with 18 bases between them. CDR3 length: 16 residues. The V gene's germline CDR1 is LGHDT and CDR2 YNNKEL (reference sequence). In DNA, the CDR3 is TGTGCCAGCAGCCAAAATTCAGGGGTCCCCGTGGAAAAACTGTTTTTT. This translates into CASSQNSGVPVEKLFF.

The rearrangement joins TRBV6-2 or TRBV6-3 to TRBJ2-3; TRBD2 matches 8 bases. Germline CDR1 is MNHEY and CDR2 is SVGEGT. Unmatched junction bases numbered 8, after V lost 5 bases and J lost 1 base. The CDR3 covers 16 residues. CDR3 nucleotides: TGTGCCAGCAGTCCACCTAGGCGGGGGGGCACAGATACGCAGTATTTT. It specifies CASSPPRRGGTDTQYF.

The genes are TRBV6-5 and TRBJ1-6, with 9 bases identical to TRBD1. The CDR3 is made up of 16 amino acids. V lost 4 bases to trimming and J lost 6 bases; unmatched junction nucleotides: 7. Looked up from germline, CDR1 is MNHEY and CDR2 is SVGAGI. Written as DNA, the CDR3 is TGTGCCAGCAGTTTTGCCGGGACAGGGAGTAATTCACCCCTCCACTTT. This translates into CASSFAGTGSNSPLHF.

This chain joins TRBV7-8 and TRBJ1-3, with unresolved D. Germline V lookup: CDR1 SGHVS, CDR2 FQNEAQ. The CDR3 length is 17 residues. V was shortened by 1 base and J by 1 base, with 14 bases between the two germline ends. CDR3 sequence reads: CASSLDWEFGSGNTIYF. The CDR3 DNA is TGTGCCAGCAGCTTAGATTGGGAGTTTGGTTCTGGAAACACCATATATTTT.